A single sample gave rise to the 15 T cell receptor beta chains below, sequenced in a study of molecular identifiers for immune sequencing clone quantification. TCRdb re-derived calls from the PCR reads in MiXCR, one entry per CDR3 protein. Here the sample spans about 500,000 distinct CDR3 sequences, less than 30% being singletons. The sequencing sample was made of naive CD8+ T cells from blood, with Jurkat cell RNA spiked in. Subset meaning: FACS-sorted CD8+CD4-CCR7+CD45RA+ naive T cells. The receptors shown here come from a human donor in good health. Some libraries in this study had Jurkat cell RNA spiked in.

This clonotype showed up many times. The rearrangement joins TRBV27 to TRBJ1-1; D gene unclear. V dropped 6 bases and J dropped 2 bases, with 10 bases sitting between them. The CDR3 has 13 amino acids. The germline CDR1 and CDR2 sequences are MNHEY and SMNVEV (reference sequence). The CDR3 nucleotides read TGTGCCAGCAGCCTGGACTTCAACACTGAAGCTTTCTTT. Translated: CASSLDFNTEAFF.

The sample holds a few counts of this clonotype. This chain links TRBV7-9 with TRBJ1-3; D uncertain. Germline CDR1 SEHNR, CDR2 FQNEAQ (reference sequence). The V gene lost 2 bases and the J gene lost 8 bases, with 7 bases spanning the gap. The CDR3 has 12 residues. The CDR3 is CASSLLGDTIYF. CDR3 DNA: TGTGCCAGCAGCTTACTAGGTGACACCATATATTTT. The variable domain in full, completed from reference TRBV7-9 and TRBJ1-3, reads DTGVSQNPRHKITKRGQNVTFRCDPISEHNRLYWYRQTLGQGPEFLTYFQNEAQLEKSRLLSDRFSAERPKGSFSTLEIQRTEQGDSAMYLCASSLLGDTIYFGEGSWLTVV.

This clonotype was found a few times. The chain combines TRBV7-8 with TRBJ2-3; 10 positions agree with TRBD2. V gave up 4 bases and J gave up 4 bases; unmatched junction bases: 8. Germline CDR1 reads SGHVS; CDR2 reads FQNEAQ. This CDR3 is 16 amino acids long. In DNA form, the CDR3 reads TGTGCCAGCAGCTCCGGACTAGCGGTATTGGCAGATACGCAGTATTTT. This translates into CASSSGLAVLADTQYF.

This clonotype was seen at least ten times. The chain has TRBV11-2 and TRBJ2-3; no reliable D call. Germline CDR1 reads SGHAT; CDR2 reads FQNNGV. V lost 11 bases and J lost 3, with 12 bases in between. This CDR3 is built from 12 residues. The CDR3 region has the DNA TGTGCCTCCAGTGGGGTAACAGATACGCAGTATTTT. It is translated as CASSGVTDTQYF.

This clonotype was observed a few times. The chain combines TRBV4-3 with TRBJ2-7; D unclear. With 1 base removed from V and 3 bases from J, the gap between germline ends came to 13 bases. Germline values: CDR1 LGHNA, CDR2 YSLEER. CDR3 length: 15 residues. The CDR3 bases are TGCGCCAGCAGCCAAGGAGTTATGGGAATCTACGAGCAGTACTTC. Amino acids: CASSQGVMGIYEQYF.

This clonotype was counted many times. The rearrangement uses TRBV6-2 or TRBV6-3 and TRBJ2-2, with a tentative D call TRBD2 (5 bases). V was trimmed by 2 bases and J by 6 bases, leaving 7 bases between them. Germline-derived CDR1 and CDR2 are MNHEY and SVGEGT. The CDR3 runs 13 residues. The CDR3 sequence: CASSYGSPGELFF. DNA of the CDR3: TGTGCCAGCAGTTACGGGAGCCCCGGGGAGCTGTTTTTT.

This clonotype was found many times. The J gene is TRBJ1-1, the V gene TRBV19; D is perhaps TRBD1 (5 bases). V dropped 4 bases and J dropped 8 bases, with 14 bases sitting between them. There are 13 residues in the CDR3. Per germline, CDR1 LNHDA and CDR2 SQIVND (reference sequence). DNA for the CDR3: TGTGCCAGTAGTAGTGGGGCTCGAAACGAAGCTTTCTTT. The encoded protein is CASSSGARNEAFF.

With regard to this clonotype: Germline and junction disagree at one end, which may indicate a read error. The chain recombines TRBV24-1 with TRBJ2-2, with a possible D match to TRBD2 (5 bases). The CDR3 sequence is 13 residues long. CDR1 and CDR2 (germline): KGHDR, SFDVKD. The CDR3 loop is CATSDRRTGELCF. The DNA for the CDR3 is TGTGCCACCAGTGATAGAAGAACCGGGGAGTTGTGTTTT.

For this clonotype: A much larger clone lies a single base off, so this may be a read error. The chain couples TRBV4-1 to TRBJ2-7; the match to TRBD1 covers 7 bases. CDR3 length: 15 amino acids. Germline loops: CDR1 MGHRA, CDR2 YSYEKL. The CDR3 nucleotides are TGCGCCAGCAGCCAAGCAGGGACAGCCGCCTACGAGCGGTACTTC. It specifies CASSQAGTAAYERYF.

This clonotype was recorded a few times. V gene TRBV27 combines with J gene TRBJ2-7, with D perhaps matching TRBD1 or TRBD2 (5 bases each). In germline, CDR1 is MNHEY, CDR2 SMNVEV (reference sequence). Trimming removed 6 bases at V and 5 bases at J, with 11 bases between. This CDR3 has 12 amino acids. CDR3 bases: TGTGCCAGCAGCCCAAGGGGACACGAGCAGTACTTC. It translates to CASSPRGHEQYF.

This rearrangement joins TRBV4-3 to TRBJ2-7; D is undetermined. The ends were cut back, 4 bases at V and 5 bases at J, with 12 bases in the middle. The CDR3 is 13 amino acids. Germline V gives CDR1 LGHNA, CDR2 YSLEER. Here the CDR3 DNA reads TGCGCCAGCAGCCTGTTCCATCTTAACGAGCAGTACTTC. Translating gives CASSLFHLNEQYF.

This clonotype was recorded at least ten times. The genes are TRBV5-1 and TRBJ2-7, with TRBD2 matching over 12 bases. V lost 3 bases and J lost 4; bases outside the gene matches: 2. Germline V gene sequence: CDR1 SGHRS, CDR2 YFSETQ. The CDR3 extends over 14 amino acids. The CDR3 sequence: CASSSGLAGYEQYF. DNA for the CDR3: TGCGCCAGCAGCTCGGGACTAGCGGGTTACGAGCAGTACTTC. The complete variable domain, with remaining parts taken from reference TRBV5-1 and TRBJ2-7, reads KAGVTQTPRYLIKTRGQQVTLSCSPISGHRSVSWYQQTPGQGLQFLFEYFSETQRNKGNFPGRFSGRQFSNSRSEMNVSTLELGDSALYLCASSSGLAGYEQYFGPGTRLTVT.

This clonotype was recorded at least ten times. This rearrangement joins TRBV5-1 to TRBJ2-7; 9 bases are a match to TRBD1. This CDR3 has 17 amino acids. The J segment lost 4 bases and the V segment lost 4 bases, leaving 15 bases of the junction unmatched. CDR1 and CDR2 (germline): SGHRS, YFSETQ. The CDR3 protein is CASSLSPGTGYRYEQYF. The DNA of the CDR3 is TGCGCCAGCAGCCTATCTCCGGGGACAGGGTATCGGTACGAGCAGTACTTC.

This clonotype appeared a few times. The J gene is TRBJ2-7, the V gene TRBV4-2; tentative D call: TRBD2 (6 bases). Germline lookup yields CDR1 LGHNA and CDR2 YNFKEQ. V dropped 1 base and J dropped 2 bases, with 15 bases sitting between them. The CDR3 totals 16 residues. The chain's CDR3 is CASSQGMGLVTYEQYF. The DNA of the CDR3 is TGTGCCAGCAGCCAAGGTATGGGACTCGTCACCTACGAGCAGTACTTC.

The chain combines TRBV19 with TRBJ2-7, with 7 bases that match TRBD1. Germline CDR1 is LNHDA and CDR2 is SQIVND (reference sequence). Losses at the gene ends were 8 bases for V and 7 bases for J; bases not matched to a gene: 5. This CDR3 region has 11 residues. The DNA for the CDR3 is TGTGCCAGTTCGACAGGGCTAGAGCAGTACTTC. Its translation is CASSTGLEQYF. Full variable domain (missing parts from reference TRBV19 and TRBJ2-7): DGGITQSPKYLFRKEGQNVTLSCEQNLNHDAMYWYRQDPGQGLRLIYYSQIVNDFQKGDIAEGYSVSREKKESFPLTVTSAQKNPTAFYLCASSTGLEQYFGPGTRLTVT.